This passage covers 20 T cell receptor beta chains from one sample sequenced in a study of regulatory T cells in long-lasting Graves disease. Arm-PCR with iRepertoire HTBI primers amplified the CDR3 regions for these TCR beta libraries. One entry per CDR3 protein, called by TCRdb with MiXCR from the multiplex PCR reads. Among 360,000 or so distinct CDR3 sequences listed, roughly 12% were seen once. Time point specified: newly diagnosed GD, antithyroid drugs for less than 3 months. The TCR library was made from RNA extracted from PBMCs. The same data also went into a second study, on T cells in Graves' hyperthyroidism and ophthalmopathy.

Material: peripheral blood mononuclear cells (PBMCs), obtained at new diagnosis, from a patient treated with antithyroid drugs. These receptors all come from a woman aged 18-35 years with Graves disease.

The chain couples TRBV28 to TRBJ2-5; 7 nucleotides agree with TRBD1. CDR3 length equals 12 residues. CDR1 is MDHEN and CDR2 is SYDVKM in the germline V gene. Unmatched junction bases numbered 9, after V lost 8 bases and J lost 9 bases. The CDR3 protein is CASGTAKVSQYF. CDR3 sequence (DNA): TGTGCCAGCGGGACAGCGAAGGTATCCCAGTACTTC.

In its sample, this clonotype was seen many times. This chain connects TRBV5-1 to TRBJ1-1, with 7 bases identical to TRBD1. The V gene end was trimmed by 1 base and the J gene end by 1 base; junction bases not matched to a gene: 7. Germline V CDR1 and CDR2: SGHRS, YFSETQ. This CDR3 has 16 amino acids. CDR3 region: CASSLKAGDRNTEAFF. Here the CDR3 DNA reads TGCGCCAGCAGCTTGAAGGCAGGGGACAGGAACACTGAAGCTTTCTTT.

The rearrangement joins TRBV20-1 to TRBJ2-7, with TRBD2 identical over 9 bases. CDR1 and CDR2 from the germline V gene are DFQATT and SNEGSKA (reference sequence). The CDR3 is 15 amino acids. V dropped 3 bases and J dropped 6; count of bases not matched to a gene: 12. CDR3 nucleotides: TGCAGTGCTAGCCTTGCGCGGGAGGGCCTCGGCGAGCAGTACTTC. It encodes CSASLAREGLGEQYF.

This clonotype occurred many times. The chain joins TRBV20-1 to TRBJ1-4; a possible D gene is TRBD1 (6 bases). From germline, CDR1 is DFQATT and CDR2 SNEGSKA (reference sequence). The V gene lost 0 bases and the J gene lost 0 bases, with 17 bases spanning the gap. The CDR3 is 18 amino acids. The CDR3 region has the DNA TGCAGTGCTAGAGATTCGGGGGCGGGGGCAGCAACTAATGAAAAACTGTTTTTT. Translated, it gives CSARDSGAGAATNEKLFF.

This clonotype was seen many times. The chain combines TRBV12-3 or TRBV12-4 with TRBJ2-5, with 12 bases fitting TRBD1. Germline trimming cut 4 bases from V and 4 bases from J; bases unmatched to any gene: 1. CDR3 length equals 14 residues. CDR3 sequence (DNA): TGTGCCAGCAGTTGGGACAGGGGGCGAGAGACCCAGTACTTC. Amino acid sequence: CASSWDRGRETQYF.

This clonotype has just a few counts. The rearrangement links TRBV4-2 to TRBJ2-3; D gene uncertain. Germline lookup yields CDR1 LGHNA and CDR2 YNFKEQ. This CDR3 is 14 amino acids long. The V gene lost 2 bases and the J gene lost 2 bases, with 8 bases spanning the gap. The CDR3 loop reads CASSQSLYTDTQYF. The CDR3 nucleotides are TGTGCCAGCAGCCAAAGCCTTTACACAGATACGCAGTATTTT.

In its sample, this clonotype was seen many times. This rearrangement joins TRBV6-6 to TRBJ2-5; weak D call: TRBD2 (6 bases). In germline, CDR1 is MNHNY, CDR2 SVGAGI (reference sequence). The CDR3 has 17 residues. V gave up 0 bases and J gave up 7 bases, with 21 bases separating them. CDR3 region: CASSYSIVAGSRGTQYF. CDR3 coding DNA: TGTGCCAGCAGTTACTCGATAGTAGCCGGGAGTAGAGGGACCCAGTACTTC.

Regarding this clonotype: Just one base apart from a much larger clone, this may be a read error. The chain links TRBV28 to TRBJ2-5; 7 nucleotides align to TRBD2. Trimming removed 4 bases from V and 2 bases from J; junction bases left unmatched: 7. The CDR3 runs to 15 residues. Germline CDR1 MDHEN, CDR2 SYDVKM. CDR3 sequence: CASSSSSGSQETQYF. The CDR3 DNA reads TGTGCCAGCAGTTCTAGTAGCGGGTCTCAAGAGACCCAGTACTTC.

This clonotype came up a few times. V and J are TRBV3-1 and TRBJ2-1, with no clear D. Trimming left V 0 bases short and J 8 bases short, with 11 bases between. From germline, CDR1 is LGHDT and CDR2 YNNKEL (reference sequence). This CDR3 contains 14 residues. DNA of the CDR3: TGTGCCAGCAGCCAAGATGTGGGCCCCGATGAGCAGTTCTTC. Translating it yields CASSQDVGPDEQFF.

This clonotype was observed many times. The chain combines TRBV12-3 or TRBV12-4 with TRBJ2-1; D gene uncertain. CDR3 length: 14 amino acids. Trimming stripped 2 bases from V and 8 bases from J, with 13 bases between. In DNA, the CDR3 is TGTGCCAGCAGTTTAAGGCCGGGTAAGGATGAGCAGTTCTTC. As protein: CASSLRPGKDEQFF.

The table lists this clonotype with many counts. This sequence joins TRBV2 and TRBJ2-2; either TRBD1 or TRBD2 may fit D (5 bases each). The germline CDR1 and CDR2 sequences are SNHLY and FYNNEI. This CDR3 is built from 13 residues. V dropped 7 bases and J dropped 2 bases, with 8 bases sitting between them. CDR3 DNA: TGTGCCAGCATGAGGGGAAACACCGGGGAGCTGTTTTTT. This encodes CASMRGNTGELFF. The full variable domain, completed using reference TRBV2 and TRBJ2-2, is EPEVTQTPSHQVTQMGQEVILRCVPISNHLYFYWYRQILGQKVEFLVSFYNNEISEKSEIFDDQFSVERPDGSNFTLKIRSTKLEDSAMYFCASMRGNTGELFFGEGSRLTVL.

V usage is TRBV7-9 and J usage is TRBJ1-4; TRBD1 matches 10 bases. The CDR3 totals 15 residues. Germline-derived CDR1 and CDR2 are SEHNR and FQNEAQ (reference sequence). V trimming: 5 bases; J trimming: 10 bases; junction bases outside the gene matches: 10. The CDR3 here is CASSKRDRGVGKLFF. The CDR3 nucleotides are TGTGCCAGCAGCAAACGGGACAGGGGAGTAGGAAAACTGTTTTTT.

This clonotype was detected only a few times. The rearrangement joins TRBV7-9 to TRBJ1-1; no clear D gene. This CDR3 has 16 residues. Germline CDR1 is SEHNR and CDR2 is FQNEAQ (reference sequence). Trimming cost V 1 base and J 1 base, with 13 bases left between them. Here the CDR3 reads CASSLGSLSRNTEAFF. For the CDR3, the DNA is TGTGCCAGCAGCTTAGGGAGTCTGTCGAGGAACACTGAAGCTTTCTTT. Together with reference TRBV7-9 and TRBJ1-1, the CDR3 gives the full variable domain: DTGVSQNPRHKITKRGQNVTFRCDPISEHNRLYWYRQTLGQGPEFLTYFQNEAQLEKSRLLSDRFSAERPKGSFSTLEIQRTEQGDSAMYLCASSLGSLSRNTEAFFGQGTRLTVV.

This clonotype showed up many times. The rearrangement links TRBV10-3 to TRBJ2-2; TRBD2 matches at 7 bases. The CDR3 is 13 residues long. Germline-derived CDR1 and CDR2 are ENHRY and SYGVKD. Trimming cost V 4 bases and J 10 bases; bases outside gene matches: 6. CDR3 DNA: TGTGCCATCAGTGCGGGGGAGGGGAAGGAGCTGTTTTTT. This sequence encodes CAISAGEGKELFF.

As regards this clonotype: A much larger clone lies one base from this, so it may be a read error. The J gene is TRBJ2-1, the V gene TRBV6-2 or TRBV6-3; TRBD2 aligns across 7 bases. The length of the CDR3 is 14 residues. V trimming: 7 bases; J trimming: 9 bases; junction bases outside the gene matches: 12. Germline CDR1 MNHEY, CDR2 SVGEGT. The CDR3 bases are TGTGCCAGCACCGCAACCCTAGGGGAGGGTGAGCAGTTCTTC. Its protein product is CASTATLGEGEQFF.

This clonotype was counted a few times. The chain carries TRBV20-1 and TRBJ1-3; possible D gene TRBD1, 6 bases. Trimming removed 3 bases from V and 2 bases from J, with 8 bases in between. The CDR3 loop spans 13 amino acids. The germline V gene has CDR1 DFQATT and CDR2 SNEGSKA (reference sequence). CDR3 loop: CSARWGPGNTIYF. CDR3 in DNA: TGCAGTGCTAGGTGGGGGCCTGGAAACACCATATATTTT.

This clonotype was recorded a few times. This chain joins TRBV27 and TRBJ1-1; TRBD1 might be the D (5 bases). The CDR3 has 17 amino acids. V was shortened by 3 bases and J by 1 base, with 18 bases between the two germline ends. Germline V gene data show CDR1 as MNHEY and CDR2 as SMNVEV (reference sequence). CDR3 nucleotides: TGTGCCAGCAGTTTCGGGCCGGGACTCTTGGGGAACACTGAAGCTTTCTTT. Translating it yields CASSFGPGLLGNTEAFF.

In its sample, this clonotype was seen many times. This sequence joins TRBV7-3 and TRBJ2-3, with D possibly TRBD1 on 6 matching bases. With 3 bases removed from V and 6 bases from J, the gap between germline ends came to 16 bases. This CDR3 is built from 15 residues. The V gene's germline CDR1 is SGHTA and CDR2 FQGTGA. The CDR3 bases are TGTGCCAGCAGCTTGCTCGGAGTAACAGGGGATACGCAGTATTTT. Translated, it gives CASSLLGVTGDTQYF.

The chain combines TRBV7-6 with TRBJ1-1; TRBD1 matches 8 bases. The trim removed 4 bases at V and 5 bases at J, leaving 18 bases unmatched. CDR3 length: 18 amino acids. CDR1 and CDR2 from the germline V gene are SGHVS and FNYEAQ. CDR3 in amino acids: CASSSDHPNRQGKTEAFF. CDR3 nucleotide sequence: TGTGCCAGCAGCTCCGACCATCCTAACCGACAGGGGAAAACTGAAGCTTTCTTT. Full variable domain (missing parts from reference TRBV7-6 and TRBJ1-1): GAGVSQSPRYKVTKRGQDVALRCDPISGHVSLYWYRQALGQGPEFLTYFNYEAQQDKSGLPNDRFSAERPEGSISTLTIQRTEQRDSAMYRCASSSDHPNRQGKTEAFFGQGTRLTVV.

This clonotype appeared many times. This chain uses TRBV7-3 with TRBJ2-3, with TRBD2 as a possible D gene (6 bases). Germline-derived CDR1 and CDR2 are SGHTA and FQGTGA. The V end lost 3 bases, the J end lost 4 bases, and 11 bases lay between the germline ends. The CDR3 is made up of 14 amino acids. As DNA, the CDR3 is TGTGCCAGCAGCTTGGGACTTGGGGCAGATACGCAGTATTTT. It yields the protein CASSLGLGADTQYF.